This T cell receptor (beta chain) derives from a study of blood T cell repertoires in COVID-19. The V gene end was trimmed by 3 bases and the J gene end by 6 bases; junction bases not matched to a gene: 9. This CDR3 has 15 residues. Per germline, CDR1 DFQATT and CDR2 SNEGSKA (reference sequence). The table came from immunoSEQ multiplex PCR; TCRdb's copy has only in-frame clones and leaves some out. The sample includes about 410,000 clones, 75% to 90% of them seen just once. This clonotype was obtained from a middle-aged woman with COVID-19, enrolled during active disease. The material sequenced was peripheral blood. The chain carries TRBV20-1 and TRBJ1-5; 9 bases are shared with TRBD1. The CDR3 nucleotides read TGCAGTGCTAGTCCGGGACAGGGTGTTTTTCAGCCCCAGCATTTT. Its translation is CSASPGQGVFQPQHF.